This TCR beta chain was sequenced in a study of cytomegalovirus exposure and HLA in healthy donors. Study details: Early release data held 85 million to 95 million unique TCRs from HLA-typed donors. Study outcomes and limitations: A later analysis found that most CMV-associated TCR beta chains appeared HLA-restricted.

PCR used 60 Vbeta primers and 13 Jbeta primers. Sequencing used immunoSEQ multiplex PCR; TCRdb keeps in-frame clones, though not all of them. This table has 95,000 to 150,000 clones, less than 85% appearing once. As regards this clone: Its specificity is unknown.

The CDR3 runs 15 residues. Per germline, CDR1 SGHTA and CDR2 FQGNSA. V lost 4 bases and J 6 bases, leaving 18 bases between the germline ends. The source is a woman aged 40-49 years in good health and CMV-seronegative. The chain has TRBV7-2 and TRBJ1-2; TRBD1 is a possible D gene (5 bases). The sample consisted of PBMCs. Here the CDR3 reads CASSSRPFREDGYTF. In DNA form, the CDR3 reads TGTGCCAGCAGCTCTCGGCCTTTCAGGGAAGATGGCTACACCTTC. The variable domain in full, with the rest retrieved from reference TRBV7-2 and TRBJ1-2, is GAGVSQSPSNKVTEKGKDVELRCDPISGHTALYWYRQSLGQGLEFLIYFQGNSAPDKSGLPSDRFSAERTGGSVSTLTIQRTQQEDSAVYLCASSSRPFREDGYTFGSGTRLTVV.